This T cell receptor beta chain was sequenced for a study of molecular identifiers for immune sequencing clone quantification. About the research overall: Across replicate runs, RNA obtained from around 18,000 or 91,000 naive CD8 cells was divided into five, with four undergoing sequencing.

Based on a CD8+CD4-CCR7+CD45RA+ profile, naive CD8 T cells were sorted. This CDR3 is built from 13 residues. The V end lost 5 bases, the J end lost 3 bases, and 10 bases lay between the germline ends. Germline loops: CDR1 DFQATT, CDR2 SNEGSKA (reference sequence). This clonotype was counted many times. Previously described methods and listed TCR primers produced bulk TCR libraries. TCRdb redid the calling of the PCR reads with MiXCR, one entry per CDR3 protein. The table lists some 580,000 distinct CDR3 sequences, about 25% of them singletons. The receptor comes from a human donor in good health. Some libraries in this study had Jurkat cell RNA spiked in. Sequenced input: naive CD8+ T cells from blood, with Jurkat cell RNA spiked in. Subset defined: FACS-sorted CD8+CD4-CCR7+CD45RA+ naive T cells. V is TRBV20-1 and J is TRBJ2-2, with D possibly matching TRBD1 (5 bases). In DNA, the CDR3 is TGCAGTGCTGTCAGGGTCGACACCGGGGAGCTGTTTTTT. It specifies CSAVRVDTGELFF.